This T cell receptor (beta chain) is from a study of regulatory T cells in long-lasting Graves disease. Findings and limits, study-wide: Those with persistent Graves' had less TCR diversity than newly diagnosed patients.

Sequencing libraries for TCR beta were prepared with iRepertoire HTBI primers and Arm-PCR of CDR3 regions. TCRdb re-derived calls from the multiplex PCR reads in MiXCR, one entry per CDR3 protein. The data hold 350,000 to 500,000 distinct CDR3 sequences, with approximately 14% observed a single time. V was cut by 5 bases and J by 2 bases, with 12 bases left in between. CDR1 is SNHLY and CDR2 is FYNNEI in the germline V gene. The CDR3 length is 15 residues. To note about this clonotype: What it binds is not known.

Time point: newly diagnosed GD, antithyroid drugs for less than 3 months. PBMC-extracted RNA yielded the TCR library. EDTA tubes collected roughly 10 milliliters of peripheral blood. The data were also submitted as part of a second study, on T cells in Graves' hyperthyroidism and ophthalmopathy. That source adds: Diagnosing involved the use of clinical symptoms, serum thyroxine and TRAb, thyroid ultrasound and orbital computed tomography. When the TCR CDR3 underwent first-round RT-PCR, the HTBI primer set was used.

The TCR sequence derives from a woman aged 45-65 years with Graves disease. This chain uses TRBV2 with TRBJ2-2, with a tentative D call TRBD2 (5 bases). The sample here was peripheral blood mononuclear cells (PBMCs), taken at new diagnosis, from a patient treated with antithyroid drugs. The CDR3 coding sequence is TGTGCCAGCAGTCGGGCTAGCAGCAACACCGGGGAGCTGTTTTTT. Encoded protein: CASSRASSNTGELFF.